The 25 T cell receptor beta chains listed next were all sequenced from one sample in a study of T-cell reconstitution after alpha-beta-depleted transplantation in children. Unique molecular identifiers featured in how the TCRbeta library was prepared. TCRdb independently ran MiXCR on the PCR reads; one entry per CDR3 protein. Of roughly 180,000 distinct CDR3 sequences listed, more than 14% are singletons. The sequenced sample was PBMCs from the stem cell graft donor, obtained from the stem cell graft. The receptors derive from a human donor who donated a stem cell graft to a child with acute lymphoblastic leukemia.

In this sample, this clonotype turned up many times. The V gene is TRBV12-3 or TRBV12-4, the J gene TRBJ2-1, with 8 bases aligning to TRBD2. This CDR3 has 16 residues. The junction had 7 bases not matched to a gene; V was cut back by 3 bases and J by 3 bases. The CDR3 sequence is CASSFGPSGSYNEQFF. CDR3 DNA: TGTGCCAGCAGTTTCGGGCCGAGCGGGAGCTACAATGAGCAGTTCTTC.

The rearrangement joins TRBV2 to TRBJ2-6; 9 nucleotides line up with TRBD1. The germline CDR1 and CDR2 sequences are SNHLY and FYNNEI. Trimming removed 6 bases from V and 0 bases from J; junction bases left unmatched: 12. The CDR3 is 19 amino acids. The CDR3 DNA is TGTGCCAGCAGCCGGGACAGGGTGTCCCGGGACTCTGGGGCCAACGTCCTGACTTTC. Its translation: CASSRDRVSRDSGANVLTF.

About this clonotype: The junction does not match germline at one end; this may be a read error. The chain is built from TRBV20-1 and TRBJ2-7; possibly TRBD2 for D (6 bases). Germline CDR1 and CDR2: DFQATT and SNEGSKA (reference sequence). The CDR3 has 15 amino acids. CDR3 region: CSAPSTRGNPYEQYF. The CDR3 DNA reads TGCAGTGCCCCCTCGACTCGCGGGAACCCTTACGAGCAGTACTTT.

This clonotype occurred many times. The chain joins TRBV27 to TRBJ2-1; 7 bases agree with TRBD2. V shed 6 bases, J shed 7 bases, and the junction held 6 bases outside the gene matches. The CDR3 runs 13 residues. CDR1 and CDR2 (germline): MNHEY, SMNVEV (reference sequence). CDR3 nucleotides: TGTGCCAGCAGGGAGCGGGGTCCAAATGAGCAGTTCTTC. Translated, it gives CASRERGPNEQFF.

The V gene is TRBV10-2, the J gene TRBJ2-1; possible D gene TRBD2, 6 bases. The CDR3 spans 16 residues. Germline V gene data show CDR1 as WSHSY and CDR2 as SAAADI. The V end lost 6 bases, the J end lost 5 bases, and 20 bases lay between the germline ends. The CDR3 DNA follows: TGCGCCAGCAGCGCCCTCGGGGCGAGGAGGGACAATGAGCAGTTCTTC. Translating it yields CASSALGARRDNEQFF.

This chain connects TRBV5-1 to TRBJ2-5, with TRBD2 matching 7 bases. The V gene's germline CDR1 is SGHRS and CDR2 YFSETQ. This CDR3 is built from 20 residues. Trimming took 0 bases from V and 4 from J; bases not matched to a gene: 21. CDR3 in DNA: TGCGCCAGCAGCTTGGTTCGGGTCTACGGGGGGAACGGATTAGGAGAGACCCAGTACTTC. It translates to CASSLVRVYGGNGLGETQYF.

Comment on this clonotype: A single base separates this from a much larger clone, so it may be a read error. The chain couples TRBV12-3 or TRBV12-4 to TRBJ2-5; D is ambiguous. The CDR3 covers 13 residues. V shed 6 bases and J shed 4 bases, with 12 bases lying between them. CDR3 residues: CASSRMGGETQYF. The CDR3 DNA is TGTGCCAGCAGCCGCATGGGTGGAGAGACCCAGTACTTC.

The sample holds many counts of this clonotype. The rearrangement links TRBV5-1 to TRBJ2-7; 8 bases map to TRBD1. V dropped 3 bases and J dropped 5; count of bases not matched to a gene: 7. The germline CDR1 and CDR2 sequences are SGHRS and YFSETQ. This CDR3 region has 14 residues. CDR3 coding DNA: TGCGCCAGCAGCTCCACAGGGGGATTCAACGAGCAGTACTTC. Its translation is CASSSTGGFNEQYF.

The rearrangement joins TRBV2 to TRBJ2-1; D uncertain. CDR1 is SNHLY and CDR2 is FYNNEI in the germline V gene. The ends were cut back, 6 bases at V and 5 bases at J, with 14 bases in the middle. CDR3 size: 14 residues. The CDR3 coding sequence is TGTGCCAGCAGCAGGTTGACTCGGAACAATGAGCAGTTCTTC. Translated, it gives CASSRLTRNNEQFF.

The rearrangement uses TRBV11-1 and TRBJ2-3, with D possibly being TRBD2 (5 bases). V lost 5 bases and J lost 2, with 17 bases in between. CDR1 and CDR2 from the germline V gene are SGHAT and FQDESV (reference sequence). The CDR3 extends over 16 amino acids. CDR3 protein: CASSGRGLAYTDTQYF. The CDR3 nucleotides are TGTGCCAGCAGCGGACGTGGCCTAGCTTACACAGATACGCAGTATTTT. The entire variable domain, with the rest obtained from reference TRBV11-1 and TRBJ2-3, is as follows: EAEVAQSPRYKITEKSQAVAFWCDPISGHATLYWYRQILGQGPELLVQFQDESVVDDSQLPKDRFSAERLKGVDSTLKIQPAELGDSAMYLCASSGRGLAYTDTQYFGPGTRLTVL.

With respect to this clonotype: A much larger clone is a single base away; this may be a read error. The chain uses TRBV27 and TRBJ1-1; no clear D. This CDR3 is built from 13 residues. Germline V gene lookup returns CDR1 MNHEY and CDR2 SMNVEV (reference sequence). Here the CDR3 reads CVSSPLMNTEAFF. As DNA, the CDR3 is TGTGTCAGCAGTCCCCTCATGAACACTGAAGCTTTCTTT.

At least ten counts were recorded for this clonotype. The chain joins TRBV29-1 to TRBJ2-4; D is uncertain. Germline V gene sequence: CDR1 SQVTM, CDR2 ANQGSEA. Deletions cut 4 bases from V and 5 bases from J, with 9 bases between. This CDR3 spans 12 amino acids. The CDR3 DNA follows: TGCAGCGTTGCAGCAGATCAAAACATTCAGTACTTC. It translates to CSVAADQNIQYF.

This chain links TRBV11-3 with TRBJ1-4, with D hard to call. The CDR3 is made up of 16 amino acids. Germline values: CDR1 SGHNT, CDR2 YENEEA. V shed 1 base and J shed 0 bases, with 9 bases lying between them. The CDR3 protein is CASSLAHSATNEKLFF. In DNA, the CDR3 is TGTGCCAGCAGCTTAGCACACAGTGCAACTAATGAAAAACTGTTTTTT.

This clonotype was counted ten times or more. This sequence joins TRBV5-1 and TRBJ2-7; D possibly matches TRBD1 or TRBD2 (5 bases each). V was pared by 0 bases and J by 5 bases, with 21 bases between. This CDR3 spans 17 amino acids. Germline CDR1 is SGHRS and CDR2 is YFSETQ. The CDR3, as DNA: TGCGCCAGCAGCTTGGGTAACCCGGGGCCGGGAATGGACGAGCAGTACTTC. Translation: CASSLGNPGPGMDEQYF. The entire variable domain, with the rest obtained from reference TRBV5-1 and TRBJ2-7, is as follows: KAGVTQTPRYLIKTRGQQVTLSCSPISGHRSVSWYQQTPGQGLQFLFEYFSETQRNKGNFPGRFSGRQFSNSRSEMNVSTLELGDSALYLCASSLGNPGPGMDEQYFGPGTRLTVT.

At least ten counts were recorded for this clonotype. The chain combines TRBV10-3 with TRBJ2-7; D is uncertain. V was shortened by 0 bases and J by 6 bases, with 15 bases between the two germline ends. The germline V gene encodes CDR1 ENHRY and CDR2 SYGVKD. The CDR3 consists of 15 residues. The CDR3 is CAISESAMGWGEQYF. The CDR3 nucleotides read TGTGCCATCAGTGAGTCGGCGATGGGGTGGGGCGAGCAGTACTTC.

This clonotype has at least ten counts. The V call is TRBV19, the J call TRBJ2-1; 7 bases line up with TRBD2. The germline CDR1 and CDR2 sequences are LNHDA and SQIVND (reference sequence). V was pared by 5 bases and J by 4 bases, with 8 bases of the junction left unmatched. The CDR3 loop spans 15 amino acids. The CDR3 sequence: CASSVGEGLYNEQFF. The CDR3 DNA sequence: TGTGCCAGTAGTGTCGGGGAGGGCCTTTACAATGAGCAGTTCTTC.

The rearrangement uses TRBV7-2 and TRBJ2-7; 10 bases are a match to TRBD2. The germline V gene has CDR1 SGHTA and CDR2 FQGNSA. The CDR3 extends over 16 amino acids. The V segment lost 0 bases and the J segment 2 bases; nucleotides outside the gene matches: 4. The DNA of the CDR3 is TGTGCCAGCAGCTTAGCTACTAGCGGGATGGCCTACGAGCAGTACTTC. Residues: CASSLATSGMAYEQYF.

The J gene is TRBJ1-6, the V gene TRBV7-8; no reliable D call. CDR1 and CDR2 (germline): SGHVS, FQNEAQ. Between the trimmed V and J ends, which lost 1 base and 7 bases, there was a span of 17 bases. The CDR3 totals 17 residues. CDR3 protein: CASSLGGGPGINSPLHF. For the CDR3, the DNA is TGTGCCAGCAGCTTAGGGGGTGGGCCTGGGATCAATTCACCCCTCCACTTT.

The table lists this clonotype with many counts. J is TRBJ2-5 and V is TRBV5-1; D may be TRBD1 or TRBD2 (5 bases each). Trimming removed 4 bases at V and 5 bases at J, with 18 bases between. This CDR3 is 15 amino acids long. Looked up from germline, CDR1 is SGHRS and CDR2 is YFSETQ. The CDR3 protein is CASSLSTDGTETQYF. DNA for the CDR3: TGCGCCAGCAGCCTCAGTACAGATGGGACGGAGACCCAGTACTTC.

This clonotype showed up many times. This chain uses TRBV5-1 with TRBJ2-1; D might be TRBD2 (6 bases). Germline-derived CDR1 and CDR2 are SGHRS and YFSETQ. The CDR3 covers 14 residues. Trimming pared 3 bases from V and 8 bases from J, leaving 15 bases between. Here the CDR3 reads CASSYGGVGDEQFF. The CDR3 region has the DNA TGCGCCAGCAGCTACGGGGGAGTTGGAGATGAGCAGTTCTTC.

This clonotype was seen repeatedly, ten times or more. The chain employs TRBV5-1 and TRBJ1-4; no clear D gene. Trimming pared 3 bases from V and 7 bases from J, leaving 13 bases between. The CDR3 is 14 residues long. The germline V gene encodes CDR1 SGHRS and CDR2 YFSETQ. This chain's CDR3 is CASSYETSREKLFF. DNA for the CDR3: TGCGCCAGCAGCTACGAAACCTCCCGTGAAAAACTGTTTTTT. Complete variable domain (other parts from reference TRBV5-1 and TRBJ1-4): KAGVTQTPRYLIKTRGQQVTLSCSPISGHRSVSWYQQTPGQGLQFLFEYFSETQRNKGNFPGRFSGRQFSNSRSEMNVSTLELGDSALYLCASSYETSREKLFFGSGTQLSVL.

The chain's CDR3 is CSSSGRYNEQFF. For the CDR3, the DNA is TGCAGTAGTAGCGGGAGATACAATGAGCAGTTCTTC. The chain recombines TRBV20-1 with TRBJ2-1; 9 bases line up with TRBD2. The CDR3 is 12 residues long. After removal of 8 bases from V and 4 bases from J, the junction contained 3 bases not matched to a gene. Germline V gene sequence: CDR1 DFQATT, CDR2 SNEGSKA (reference sequence).

This clonotype was seen repeatedly, ten times or more. The chain uses TRBV3-1 and TRBJ2-2, with D possibly being TRBD1 or TRBD2 (5 bases each). The CDR3 runs 16 residues. Trimming stripped 2 bases from V and 3 bases from J, with 13 bases between. Germline V gene data show CDR1 as LGHDT and CDR2 as YNNKEL (reference sequence). For the CDR3, the DNA is TGTGCCAGCAGCCAAACCCGGGACCGTGACACCGGGGAGCTGTTTTTT. It is translated as CASSQTRDRDTGELFF.

This chain joins TRBV7-9 and TRBJ1-1; 8 nucleotides agree with TRBD1. This CDR3 contains 14 residues. The germline V gene has CDR1 SEHNR and CDR2 FQNEAQ (reference sequence). Losses at the gene ends were 0 bases for V and 5 bases for J; bases not matched to a gene: 2. CDR3 nucleotide sequence: TGTGCCAGCAGCTTAGCACAGGGGGGGACTGAAGCTTTCTTT. Residues: CASSLAQGGTEAFF.

In regard to this clonotype: Being one base from a much bigger clone, this may be a read error. V usage is TRBV5-6 and J usage is TRBJ2-1, with D possibly matching TRBD1 (6 bases). Germline V gene sequence: CDR1 SGHDT, CDR2 YYEEEE. This CDR3 comprises 16 residues. As DNA, the CDR3 is TGTGCCAGCAGCTTGTATCAGGGGCCCCCCTACAATGAGCAGTTATTC. Protein: CASSLYQGPPYNEQLF.